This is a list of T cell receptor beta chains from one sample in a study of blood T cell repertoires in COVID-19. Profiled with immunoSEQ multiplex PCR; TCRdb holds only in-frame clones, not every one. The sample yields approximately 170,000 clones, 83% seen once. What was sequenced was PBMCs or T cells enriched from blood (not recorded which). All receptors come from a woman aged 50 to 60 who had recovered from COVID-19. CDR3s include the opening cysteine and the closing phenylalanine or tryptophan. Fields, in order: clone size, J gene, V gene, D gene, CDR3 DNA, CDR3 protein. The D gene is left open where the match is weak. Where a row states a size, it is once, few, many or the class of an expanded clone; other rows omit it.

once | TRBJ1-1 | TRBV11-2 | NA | TGTGCCAGCAGCCTTGGATCGGGCACTGAAGCTTTCTTT | CASSLGSGTEAFF
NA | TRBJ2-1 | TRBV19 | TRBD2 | TGTGCCAGTAGTACACTAGCGGGAGGCGGGAATGAGCAGTTCTTC | CASSTLAGGGNEQFF
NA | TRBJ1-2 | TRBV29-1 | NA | TGCAGCGTTGATGGACTCTATGGCTACACCTTC | CSVDGLYGYTF
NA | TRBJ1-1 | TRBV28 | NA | TGTGCCAGCAGGCCAGGGGTTACTGAAGCTTTCTTT | CASRPGVTEAFF
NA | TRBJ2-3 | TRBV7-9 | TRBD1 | TGTGCCAGCAGCCTGACAGGGGGGGCGGATACGCAGTATTTT | CASSLTGGADTQYF
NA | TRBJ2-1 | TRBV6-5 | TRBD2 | TGTGCCAGCAGGCAGGGACTAGCGGCATACAATGAGCAGTTCTTC | CASRQGLAAYNEQFF
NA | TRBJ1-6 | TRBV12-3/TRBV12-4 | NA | TGTGCCAGCAGATACAGGGAAGGGTCACCCCTCCACTTT | CASRYREGSPLHF
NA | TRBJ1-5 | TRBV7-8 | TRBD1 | TGTGCCAGCTGGACAGGGGCGGGGCGGGCCCATTTT | CASWTGAGRAHF
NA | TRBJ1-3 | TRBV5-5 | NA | TGTGCCAGCAGCTTGGTCAGGGCCGGGGGAAACACCATATATTTT | CASSLVRAGGNTIYF
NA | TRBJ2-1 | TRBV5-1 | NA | TGCGCCAGCAGCATTCTAGACGATGAGCAGTTCTTC | CASSILDDEQFF
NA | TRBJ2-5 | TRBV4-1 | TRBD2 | TGCGCCAGCAGCCAAGGATGGACTAGCGGGGGGGAAGAGACCCAGTACTTC | CASSQGWTSGGEETQYF
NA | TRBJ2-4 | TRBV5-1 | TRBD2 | TGCGCCAGCAGCTACGGGGCGGGAGTCAAAAACATTCAGTACTTC | CASSYGAGVKNIQYF
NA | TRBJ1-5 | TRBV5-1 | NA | TGCGCCAGCAGCTGGGGCCTGAATCAGCCCCAGCATTTT | CASSWGLNQPQHF
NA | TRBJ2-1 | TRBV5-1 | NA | TGCGCCAGCAGCTTTGCGGGATCCTCGGGTACTGAGCAGTTCTTC | CASSFAGSSGTEQFF
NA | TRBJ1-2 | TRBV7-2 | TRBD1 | TGTGCCAGCAGATACCAGACAGGGGTAGACTATGGCTACACCTTC | CASRYQTGVDYGYTF
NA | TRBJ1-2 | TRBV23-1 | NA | TGCGCCAGCAGTCAATCGAGACAACGGCAAGGCTATGGCTACACCTTC | CASSQSRQRQGYGYTF
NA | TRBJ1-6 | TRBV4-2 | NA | TGTGCCAGCAGCCAAGGGCTCGATTCACCCCTCCACTTT | CASSQGLDSPLHF
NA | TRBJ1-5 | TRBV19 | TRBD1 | TGTGCCAGTAGTATTGGCGGGACAGGCCGCAATCAGCCCCAGCATTTT | CASSIGGTGRNQPQHF
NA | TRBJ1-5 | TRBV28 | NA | TGTGCCAGCAGTTTATCAACAGCCGTCCAGCATTTT | CASSLSTAVQHF
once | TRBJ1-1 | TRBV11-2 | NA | TGTGCCAGCAGCTTAGTGGCGTCCCGGGGCACTGAAGCTTTCTTT | CASSLVASRGTEAFF
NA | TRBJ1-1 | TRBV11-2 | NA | TGTGCCAGCAGCTTTAAGGGGCGGACTGAAGCTTTCTTT | CASSFKGRTEAFF
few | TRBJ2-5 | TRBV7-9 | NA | TGTGCCAGCAGCTTAGGAGGCTGGGGGCAGACCCAGTACTTC | CASSLGGWGQTQYF
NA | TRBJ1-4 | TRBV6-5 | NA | TGTGCCAGCTCCGGGACATTTGGCGAAAAACTGTTTTTT | CASSGTFGEKLFF
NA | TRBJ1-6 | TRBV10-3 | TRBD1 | TGTGCCATCAGTGAGCGAGCCGGGACAGGGGATTCACCCCTCCACTTT | CAISERAGTGDSPLHF
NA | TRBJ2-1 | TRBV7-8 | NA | TGTGCCAGCAGCCAGGACAGCCAAACATATCTATTCTTC | CASSQDSQTYLFF
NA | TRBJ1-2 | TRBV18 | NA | TGTGCCAGCTCACCACCAGGGGGAGACTATGGCTACACCTTC | CASSPPGGDYGYTF
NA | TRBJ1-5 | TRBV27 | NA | TGTGCCAGCAGTTCCCAGGGTCTTTATCAGCCCCAGCATTTT | CASSSQGLYQPQHF
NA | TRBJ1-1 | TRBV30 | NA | TGTGCCTGGAATTTCGGGATACGGACTGAAGCTTTCTTT | CAWNFGIRTEAFF
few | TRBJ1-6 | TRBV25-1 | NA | TGTGCCAGCAGTGAATACGTTGGCAGTTCACCCCTCCACTTT | CASSEYVGSSPLHF
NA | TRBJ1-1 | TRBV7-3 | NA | TGTGCCAGCAGCTTAATTGAACAAACTGAAGCTTTCTTT | CASSLIEQTEAFF
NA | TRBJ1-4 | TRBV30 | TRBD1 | TGTGCCTGGAGGCCCCACAGGGGGAAGGAAAAACTGTTTTTT | CAWRPHRGKEKLFF